This entry concerns a single TCR beta chain. The germline V and J ends were trimmed by 2 bases and 2 bases, with 18 bases remaining between them. Germline CDR1 is MDHEN and CDR2 is SYDVKM. CDR3 length: 18 amino acids. These data originate in a study of blood T cell repertoires in COVID-19. Overall study context: Whether acute or convalescent, the COVID-19 samples came from the United States, Italy and Spain. T cells, B-cell-depleted T cells, or PBMCs supplied cDNA or gDNA.

Sequencing was performed with immunoSEQ multiplex PCR; in TCRdb, only in-frame clones are kept and a portion is missing. The sample comprises under 200,000 clones, over 75% of which are singletons, and about 10% rests with the top ten. The TCR sequence derives from a man aged 45-60 years who had recovered from COVID-19. Sequencing was performed on PBMCs or T cells enriched from blood (not recorded which). The rearrangement links TRBV28 to TRBJ2-2; D is possibly TRBD1 (6 bases). The CDR3 bases are TGTGCCAGCAGTTTAATAGCAGGGGTTCGAGCTAACACCGGGGAGCTGTTTTTT. Its translation is CASSLIAGVRANTGELFF.